These 9 T cell receptor beta chains share one sample of origin, sequenced in a study of blood T cell repertoires in COVID-19 (dated by TCRdb to the early 2020s). The library was built by means of the immunoSEQ multiplex PCR assay. Here the immuneACCESS table is served through TCRdb, limited to in-frame sequences with V and J called. Missing clones are a known gap in these copies; in checked studies unresolved V genes cover under half, and the rest lacks a known reason. Here the sample has around 200,000 clones; 70% to 90% occur a single time. The ten largest clones take up roughly 0.7% of the sample. Material: peripheral blood. Every receptor here comes from a man aged 40-49 years with acute or convalescent COVID-19.

The rearrangement links TRBV18 to TRBJ2-5, with a possible D match to TRBD2 (7 bases). Germline lookup yields CDR1 KGHSH and CDR2 LQKENI. CDR3 length equals 17 residues. The V gene lost 3 bases and the J gene lost 3 bases, with 20 bases spanning the gap. CDR3 nucleotide sequence: TGTGCCAGCTCACCCCTTGGCTCCGGGGGGCTTAAAGAGACCCAGTACTTC. It translates to CASSPLGSGGLKETQYF.

The rearrangement links TRBV6-5 to TRBJ2-1, with 7 bases fitting TRBD1. In germline, CDR1 is MNHEY, CDR2 SVGAGI. V lost 5 bases, J lost 2 bases, and 3 bases stayed unmatched. CDR3 length equals 14 residues. CDR3 loop: CASSRGHAYNEQFF. CDR3 in DNA: TGTGCCAGCAGTAGGGGGCATGCCTACAATGAGCAGTTCTTC.

This chain's CDR3 is CASSTQGQGMGEQYF. In DNA form, the CDR3 reads TGTGCCAGCAGCACCCAAGGACAGGGCATGGGCGAGCAGTACTTC. The rearrangement uses TRBV9 and TRBJ2-7, with 8 positions matching TRBD1. The CDR3 runs to 15 residues. Germline CDR1 SGDLS, CDR2 YYNGEE. Germline trimming cut 4 bases from V and 6 bases from J; bases unmatched to any gene: 12.

The rearrangement uses TRBV5-1 and TRBJ2-7; 10 nucleotides agree with TRBD2. V was pared by 0 bases and J by 4 bases, with 10 bases of the junction left unmatched. CDR3 length: 17 residues. Looked up from germline, CDR1 is SGHRS and CDR2 is YFSETQ. CDR3 protein: CASSLGVAGGLHYEQYF. CDR3 DNA sequence: TGCGCCAGCAGCTTGGGGGTAGCGGGAGGCTTGCATTACGAGCAGTACTTC.

This chain links TRBV7-9 with TRBJ2-6; D gene uncertain. Germline assignment: CDR1 SEHNR and CDR2 FQNEAQ (reference sequence). V lost 5 bases, J lost 1 base, and 6 bases lay in between. This CDR3 comprises 14 residues. CDR3 in DNA: TGTGCCAGCAGCATACTTTCTGGGGCCAACGTCCTGACTTTC. Translated: CASSILSGANVLTF.

The V gene is TRBV5-1, the J gene TRBJ2-5; tentative D call: TRBD1 (5 bases). Germline V CDR1 and CDR2: SGHRS, YFSETQ. The CDR3 runs 15 residues. V gave up 0 bases and J gave up 4 bases, with 13 bases separating them. The CDR3 DNA reads as TGCGCCAGCAGCTTGGAGGTCAGGGCTTTAGAGACCCAGTACTTC. Translated, it gives CASSLEVRALETQYF.

The rearrangement links TRBV7-8 to TRBJ2-4, with 9 bases matching TRBD2. J was trimmed by 6 bases and V by 4 bases; bases with no gene match: 13. Per the germline V gene, CDR1 is SGHVS and CDR2 is FQNEAQ. There are 17 residues in the CDR3. Written as DNA, the CDR3 is TGTGCCAGCAGCTCCCCGGAGGGGCGGGAGGGGGGAAACATTCAGTACTTC. This translates into CASSSPEGREGGNIQYF.

The rearrangement joins TRBV5-4 to TRBJ2-2; 7 positions agree with TRBD2. Germline V lookup: CDR1 SGHNT, CDR2 YYREEE (reference sequence). CDR3 length: 16 residues. Trimming cost V 4 bases and J 3 bases; bases outside gene matches: 9. In nucleotides, the CDR3 is TGTGCCAGCAGCGCCGGGGAGGGGTTCGACACCGGGGAGCTGTTTTTT. Translation gives CASSAGEGFDTGELFF.

This chain uses TRBV11-2 with TRBJ1-1; D not certain. The CDR3 is made up of 13 amino acids. Trimming stripped 1 base from V and 1 base from J, with 4 bases between. In germline, CDR1 is SGHAT, CDR2 FQNNGV. CDR3 in amino acids: CASSLVGNTEAFF. The CDR3 DNA is TGTGCCAGCAGCTTAGTCGGGAACACTGAAGCTTTCTTT. The full variable domain, with the rest looked up from reference TRBV11-2 and TRBJ1-1, is EAGVAQSPRYKIIEKRQSVAFWCNPISGHATLYWYQQILGQGPKLLIQFQNNGVVDDSQLPKDRFSAERLKGVDSTLKIQPAKLEDSAVYLCASSLVGNTEAFFGQGTRLTVV.